The rows below give T cell receptor beta chains drawn from one sample of a study of cytomegalovirus exposure and HLA in healthy donors. Profiling relied on immunoSEQ multiplex PCR, and the TCRdb table lists in-frame clones only, not all of them. The profile shows a few hundred thousand clones, approximately 68% of them singletons. The sequenced material came from PBMCs. The source of these receptors is a woman aged 25 to 39 in good health and CMV-seronegative. Both conserved end residues are part of each CDR3.

V	J	CDR3
TRBV5-1	TRBJ1-2	CASSLGTATSYGYTF
TRBV2	TRBJ1-2	CASSIFRGRGYTF
TRBV11-2	TRBJ2-5	CASSLDRGGRSLQETQYF
TRBV9	TRBJ2-1	CASSVGGLAGGDEQFF
TRBV5-1	TRBJ2-7	CASNSWTGSSYEQYF
TRBV19	TRBJ2-7	CASSTTGGSEQYF
TRBV19	TRBJ2-3	CASSLLAGDITDTQYF
TRBV12-5	TRBJ1-1	CASGFSRDRADVTEAFF
TRBV30	TRBJ1-5	CAWMGSGGQPQHF
TRBV5-1	TRBJ2-2	CASSLGGSGGELFF
TRBV6-5	TRBJ2-7	CASSETGTYEQYF
TRBV6-6	TRBJ2-5	CASRGGAYSTQYF
TRBV30	TRBJ2-5	CAWSGGPETQYF
TRBV11-2	TRBJ2-1	CASSFAGGLRNEQFF
TRBV5-1	TRBJ2-3	CASSLGQAVRDTQYF
TRBV11-2	TRBJ2-5	CASSYPGLAGGRQTQYF
TRBV10-3	TRBJ2-7	CAIKGMTSGRAGYEQYF
TRBV30	TRBJ1-2	CAWSTLGGYTF
TRBV2	TRBJ1-2	CASPRTLQGYGYTF
TRBV18	TRBJ2-2	CASSPLQGIGTGELFF